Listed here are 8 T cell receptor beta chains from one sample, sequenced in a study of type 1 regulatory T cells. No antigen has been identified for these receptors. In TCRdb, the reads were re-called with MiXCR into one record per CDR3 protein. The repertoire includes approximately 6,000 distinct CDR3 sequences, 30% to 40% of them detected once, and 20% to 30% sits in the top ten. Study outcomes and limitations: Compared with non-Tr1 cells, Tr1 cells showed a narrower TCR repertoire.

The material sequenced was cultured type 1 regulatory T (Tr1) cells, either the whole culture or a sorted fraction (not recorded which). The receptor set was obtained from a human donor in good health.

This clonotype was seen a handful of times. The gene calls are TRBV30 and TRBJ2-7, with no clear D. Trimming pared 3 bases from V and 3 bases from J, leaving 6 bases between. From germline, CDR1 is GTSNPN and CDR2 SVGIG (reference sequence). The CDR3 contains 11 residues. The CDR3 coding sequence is TGTGCCTGGAGCCTCAGCTACGAGCAGTACTTC. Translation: CAWSLSYEQYF.

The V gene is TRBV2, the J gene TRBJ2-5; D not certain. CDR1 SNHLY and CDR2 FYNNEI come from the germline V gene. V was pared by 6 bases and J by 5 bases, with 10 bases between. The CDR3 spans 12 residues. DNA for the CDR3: TGTGCCAGCAGCCCCCTCCAGGAGACCCAGTACTTC. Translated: CASSPLQETQYF.

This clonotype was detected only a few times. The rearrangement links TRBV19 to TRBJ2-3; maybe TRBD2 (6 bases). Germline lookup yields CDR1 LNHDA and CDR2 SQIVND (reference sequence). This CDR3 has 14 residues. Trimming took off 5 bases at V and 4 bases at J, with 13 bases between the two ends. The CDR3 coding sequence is TGTGCCAGTAGTGACGGGAGCGGATCAGATACGCAGTATTTT. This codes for CASSDGSGSDTQYF.

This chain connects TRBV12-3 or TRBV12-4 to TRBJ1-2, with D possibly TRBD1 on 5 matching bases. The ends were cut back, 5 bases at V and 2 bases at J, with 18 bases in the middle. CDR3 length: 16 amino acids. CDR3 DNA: TGTGCCAGCAGTCCCCCATTAAGGACAACGAACTATGGCTACACCTTC. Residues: CASSPPLRTTNYGYTF.

The CDR3 DNA sequence: TGCAGTGCCGAGGGGGGCGAAGCAACTAATGAAAAACTGTTTTTT. Translated: CSAEGGEATNEKLFF. V is TRBV20-1 and J is TRBJ1-4; maybe TRBD1 (6 bases). Looked up from germline, CDR1 is DFQATT and CDR2 is SNEGSKA (reference sequence). V dropped 6 bases and J dropped 0 bases, with 14 bases sitting between them. This CDR3 is 15 amino acids long.

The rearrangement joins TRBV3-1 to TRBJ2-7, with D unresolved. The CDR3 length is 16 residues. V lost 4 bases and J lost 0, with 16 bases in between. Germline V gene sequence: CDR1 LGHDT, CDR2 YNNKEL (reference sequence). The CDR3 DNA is TGTGCCAGCAGCCTCACGAGGAGCAGGAGCTCCTACGAGCAGTACTTC. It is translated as CASSLTRSRSSYEQYF.

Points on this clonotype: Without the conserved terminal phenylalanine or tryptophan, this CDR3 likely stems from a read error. The CDR3 nucleotides read TGCAGTGCGGTGGAGGGCCAAGAGACCCAGTACCTC. Translating gives CSAVEGQETQYL. The chain employs TRBV20-1 and TRBJ2-5, with a weak D call TRBD2 (6 bases). The V gene lost 6 bases and the J gene lost 1 base, with 9 bases spanning the gap. The CDR3 spans 12 residues. Germline loops: CDR1 DFQATT, CDR2 SNEGSKA (reference sequence).

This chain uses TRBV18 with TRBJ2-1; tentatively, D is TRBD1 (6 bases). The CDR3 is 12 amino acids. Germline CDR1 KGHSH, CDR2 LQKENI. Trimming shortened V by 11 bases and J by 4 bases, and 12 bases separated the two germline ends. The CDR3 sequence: CASPDSYNEQFF. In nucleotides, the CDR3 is TGTGCCTCACCGGACAGTTACAATGAGCAGTTCTTC.